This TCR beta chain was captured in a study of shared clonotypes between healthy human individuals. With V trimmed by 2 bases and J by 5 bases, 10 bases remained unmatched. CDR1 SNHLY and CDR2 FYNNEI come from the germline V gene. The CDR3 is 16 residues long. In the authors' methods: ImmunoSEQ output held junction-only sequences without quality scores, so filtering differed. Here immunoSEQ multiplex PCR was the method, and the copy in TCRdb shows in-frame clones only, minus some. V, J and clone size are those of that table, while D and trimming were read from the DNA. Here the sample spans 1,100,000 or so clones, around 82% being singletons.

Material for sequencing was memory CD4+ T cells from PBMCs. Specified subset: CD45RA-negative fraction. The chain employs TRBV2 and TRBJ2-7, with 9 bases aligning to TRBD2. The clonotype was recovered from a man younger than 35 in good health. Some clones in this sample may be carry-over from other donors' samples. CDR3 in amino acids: CASSERPSGTVNEQYF. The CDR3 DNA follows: TGTGCCAGCAGTGAACGGCCTAGCGGGACTGTGAACGAGCAGTACTTC. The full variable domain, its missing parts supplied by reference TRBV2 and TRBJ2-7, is EPEVTQTPSHQVTQMGQEVILRCVPISNHLYFYWYRQILGQKVEFLVSFYNNEISEKSEIFDDQFSVERPDGSNFTLKIRSTKLEDSAMYFCASSERPSGTVNEQYFGPGTRLTVT.